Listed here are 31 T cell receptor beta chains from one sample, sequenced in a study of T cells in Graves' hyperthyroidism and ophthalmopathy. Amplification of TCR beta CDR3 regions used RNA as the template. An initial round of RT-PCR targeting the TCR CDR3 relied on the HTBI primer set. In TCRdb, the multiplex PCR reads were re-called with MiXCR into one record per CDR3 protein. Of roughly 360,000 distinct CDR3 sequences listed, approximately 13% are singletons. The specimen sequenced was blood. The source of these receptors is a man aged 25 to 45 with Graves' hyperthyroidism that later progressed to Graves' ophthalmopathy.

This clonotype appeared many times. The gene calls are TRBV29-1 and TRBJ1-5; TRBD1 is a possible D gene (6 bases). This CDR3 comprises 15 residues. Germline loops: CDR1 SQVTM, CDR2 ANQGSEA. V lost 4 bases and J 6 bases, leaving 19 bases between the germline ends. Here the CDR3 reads CSVGGGGRDGQPQHF. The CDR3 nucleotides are TGCAGCGTTGGGGGGGGCGGACGGGACGGTCAGCCCCAGCATTTT.

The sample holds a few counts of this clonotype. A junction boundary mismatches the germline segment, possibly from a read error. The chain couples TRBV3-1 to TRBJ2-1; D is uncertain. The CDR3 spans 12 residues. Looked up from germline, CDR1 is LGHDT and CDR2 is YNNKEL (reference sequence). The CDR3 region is CAGSQVYDEQFF. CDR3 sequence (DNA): TGTGCCGGCAGCCAAGTTTACGATGAGCAGTTCTTC.

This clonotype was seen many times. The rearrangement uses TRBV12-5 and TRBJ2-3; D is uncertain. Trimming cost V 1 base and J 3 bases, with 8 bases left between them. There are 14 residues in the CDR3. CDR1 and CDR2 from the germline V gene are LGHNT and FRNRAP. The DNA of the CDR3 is TGTGCTAGTGGTTTGGGGTTAGGAACAGATACGCAGTATTTT. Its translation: CASGLGLGTDTQYF. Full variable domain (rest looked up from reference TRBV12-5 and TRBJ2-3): DARVTQTPRHKVTEMGQEVTMRCQPILGHNTVFWYRQTMMQGLELLAYFRNRAPLDDSGMPKDRFSAEMPDATLATLKIQPSEPRDSAVYFCASGLGLGTDTQYFGPGTRLTVL.

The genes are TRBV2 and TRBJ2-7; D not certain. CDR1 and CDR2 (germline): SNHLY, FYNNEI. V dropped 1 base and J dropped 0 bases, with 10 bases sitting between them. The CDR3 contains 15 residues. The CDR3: CASSEGRISSYEQYF. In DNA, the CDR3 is TGTGCCAGCAGTGAAGGACGGATTAGCTCCTACGAGCAGTACTTC. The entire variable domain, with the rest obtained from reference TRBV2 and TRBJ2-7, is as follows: EPEVTQTPSHQVTQMGQEVILRCVPISNHLYFYWYRQILGQKVEFLVSFYNNEISEKSEIFDDQFSVERPDGSNFTLKIRSTKLEDSAMYFCASSEGRISSYEQYFGPGTRLTVT.

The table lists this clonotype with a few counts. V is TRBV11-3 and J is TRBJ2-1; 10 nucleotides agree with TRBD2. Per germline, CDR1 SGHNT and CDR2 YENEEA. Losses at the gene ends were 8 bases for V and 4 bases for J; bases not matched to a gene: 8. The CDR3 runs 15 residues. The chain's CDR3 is CASGAGTSAYNEQFF. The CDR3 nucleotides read TGTGCCAGCGGAGCCGGGACTAGCGCTTACAATGAGCAGTTCTTC.

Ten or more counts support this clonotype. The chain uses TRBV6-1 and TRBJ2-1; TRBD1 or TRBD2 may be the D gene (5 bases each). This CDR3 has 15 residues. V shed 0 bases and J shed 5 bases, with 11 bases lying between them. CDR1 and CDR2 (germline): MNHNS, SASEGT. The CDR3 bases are TGTGCCAGCAGTGAAGCGGCTGGGGACCACAATGAGCAGTTCTTC. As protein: CASSEAAGDHNEQFF.

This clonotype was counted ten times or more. Written as DNA, the CDR3 is TGCGCCAGCAGCTTTTCGACAGGCGAGTACGAGCAGTACTTC. Its protein is CASSFSTGEYEQYF. The chain employs TRBV5-1 and TRBJ2-7; the D gene is possibly TRBD1 (6 bases). The CDR3 is 14 amino acids. CDR1 is SGHRS, CDR2 YFSETQ, per germline. Trimming stripped 2 bases from V and 4 bases from J, with 13 bases between. Together with reference TRBV5-1 and TRBJ2-7, the CDR3 gives the full variable domain: KAGVTQTPRYLIKTRGQQVTLSCSPISGHRSVSWYQQTPGQGLQFLFEYFSETQRNKGNFPGRFSGRQFSNSRSEMNVSTLELGDSALYLCASSFSTGEYEQYFGPGTRLTVT.

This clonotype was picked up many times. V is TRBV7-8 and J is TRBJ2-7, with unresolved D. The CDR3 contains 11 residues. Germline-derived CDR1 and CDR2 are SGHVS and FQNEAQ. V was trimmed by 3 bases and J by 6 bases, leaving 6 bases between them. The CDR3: CASSFLGEQYF. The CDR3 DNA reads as TGTGCCAGCAGCTTCCTTGGCGAGCAGTACTTC.

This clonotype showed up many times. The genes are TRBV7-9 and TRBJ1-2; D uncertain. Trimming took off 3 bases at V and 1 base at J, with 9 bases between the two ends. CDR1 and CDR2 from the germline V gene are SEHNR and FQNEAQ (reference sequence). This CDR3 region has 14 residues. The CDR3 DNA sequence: TGTGCCAGCAGCTTGGAGGACTATAACTATGGCTACACCTTC. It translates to CASSLEDYNYGYTF.

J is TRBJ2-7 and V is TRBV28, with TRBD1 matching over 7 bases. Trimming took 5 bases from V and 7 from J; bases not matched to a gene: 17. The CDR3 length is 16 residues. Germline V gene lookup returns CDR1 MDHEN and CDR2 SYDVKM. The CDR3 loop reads CASSDFTGVLYNEQYF. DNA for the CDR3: TGTGCCAGCAGTGACTTTACAGGGGTTCTCTACAATGAGCAGTACTTC.

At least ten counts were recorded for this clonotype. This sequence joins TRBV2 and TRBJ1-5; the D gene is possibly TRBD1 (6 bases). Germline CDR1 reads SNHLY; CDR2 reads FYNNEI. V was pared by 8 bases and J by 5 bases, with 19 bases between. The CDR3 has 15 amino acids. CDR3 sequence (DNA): TGTGCCAGCGGGCCCCGGGGGGCCAAGGATCAGCCCCAGCATTTT. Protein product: CASGPRGAKDQPQHF.

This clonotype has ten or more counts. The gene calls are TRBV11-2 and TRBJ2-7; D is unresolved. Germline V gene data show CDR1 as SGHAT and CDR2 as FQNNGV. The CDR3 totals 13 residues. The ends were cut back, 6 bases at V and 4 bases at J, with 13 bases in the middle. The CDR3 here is CASSYYLGYEQYF. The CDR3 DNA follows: TGTGCCAGCAGTTACTACCTGGGGTACGAGCAGTACTTC.

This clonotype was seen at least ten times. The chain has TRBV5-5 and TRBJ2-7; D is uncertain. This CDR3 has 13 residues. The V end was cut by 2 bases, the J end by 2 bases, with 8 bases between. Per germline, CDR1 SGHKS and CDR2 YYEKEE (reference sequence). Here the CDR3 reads CASSLYGTYEQYF. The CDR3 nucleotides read TGTGCCAGCAGCTTATATGGGACCTACGAGCAGTACTTC.

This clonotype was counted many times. The CDR3 protein is CASSELAGTDTQYF. The CDR3 nucleotides read TGTGCCAGCAGTGAACTAGCGGGCACAGATACGCAGTATTTT. The J gene is TRBJ2-3, the V gene TRBV6-1; 7 nucleotides agree with TRBD2. Germline CDR1 MNHNS, CDR2 SASEGT. The CDR3 is 14 amino acids. Trimming at V came to 2 bases and at J to 1 base, leaving 0 bases not matched to a gene.

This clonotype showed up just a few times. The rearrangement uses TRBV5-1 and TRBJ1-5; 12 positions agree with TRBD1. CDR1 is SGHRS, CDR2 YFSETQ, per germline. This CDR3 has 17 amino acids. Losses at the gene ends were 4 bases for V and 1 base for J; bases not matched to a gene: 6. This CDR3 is CASSRDRGLGSNQPQHF. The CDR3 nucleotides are TGCGCCAGCAGCCGGGACAGGGGGCTGGGAAGCAATCAGCCCCAGCATTTT.

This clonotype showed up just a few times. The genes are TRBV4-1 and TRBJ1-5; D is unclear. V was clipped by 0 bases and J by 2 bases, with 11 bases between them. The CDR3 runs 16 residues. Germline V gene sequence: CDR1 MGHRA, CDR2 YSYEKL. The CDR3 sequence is CASSQDTPTGNQPQHF. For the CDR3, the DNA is TGCGCCAGCAGCCAAGATACCCCCACTGGCAATCAGCCCCAGCATTTT.

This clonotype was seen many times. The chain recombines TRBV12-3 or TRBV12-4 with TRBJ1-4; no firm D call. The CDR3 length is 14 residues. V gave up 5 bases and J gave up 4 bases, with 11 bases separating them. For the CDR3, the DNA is TGTGCCAGCAGTACCCGGGTCCTTAATGAAAAACTGTTTTTT. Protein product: CASSTRVLNEKLFF.

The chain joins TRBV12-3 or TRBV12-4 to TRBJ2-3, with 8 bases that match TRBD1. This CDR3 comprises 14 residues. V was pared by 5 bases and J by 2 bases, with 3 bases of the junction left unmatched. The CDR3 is CASSAGGFTDTQYF. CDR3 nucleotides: TGTGCCAGCAGTGCAGGGGGCTTCACAGATACGCAGTATTTT.

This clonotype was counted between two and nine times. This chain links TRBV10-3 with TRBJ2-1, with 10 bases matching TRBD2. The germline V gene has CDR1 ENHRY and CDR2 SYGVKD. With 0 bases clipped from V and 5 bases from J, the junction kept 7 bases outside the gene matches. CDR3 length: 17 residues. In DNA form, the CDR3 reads TGTGCCATCAGTGAGTCCCACCTAGCGGGGGTAGACAATGAGCAGTTCTTC. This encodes CAISESHLAGVDNEQFF.

The CDR3 loop is CASSEPRLAGLGTQYF. As DNA, the CDR3 is TGTGCCAGCAGTGAACCGAGACTAGCGGGCCTTGGGACCCAGTACTTC. This chain joins TRBV6-1 and TRBJ2-5, with 10 bases matching TRBD2. V shed 2 bases, J shed 7 bases, and the junction held 10 bases outside the gene matches. Germline CDR1 is MNHNS and CDR2 is SASEGT. CDR3 length: 16 amino acids.

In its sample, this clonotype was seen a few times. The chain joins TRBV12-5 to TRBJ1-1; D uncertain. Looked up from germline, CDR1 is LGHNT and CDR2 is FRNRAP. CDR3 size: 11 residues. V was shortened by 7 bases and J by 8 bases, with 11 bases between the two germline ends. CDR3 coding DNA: TGTGCTAGTGCCCTCGGGAGGGAAGCTTTCTTT. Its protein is CASALGREAFF.

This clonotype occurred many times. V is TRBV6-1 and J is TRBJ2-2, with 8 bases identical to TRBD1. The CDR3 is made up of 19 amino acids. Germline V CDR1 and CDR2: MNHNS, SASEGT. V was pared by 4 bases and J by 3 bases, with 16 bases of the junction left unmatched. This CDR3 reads CASSARTAQGAGYTGELFF. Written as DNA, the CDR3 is TGTGCCAGCAGTGCCCGGACTGCCCAGGGGGCAGGGTACACCGGGGAGCTGTTTTTT.

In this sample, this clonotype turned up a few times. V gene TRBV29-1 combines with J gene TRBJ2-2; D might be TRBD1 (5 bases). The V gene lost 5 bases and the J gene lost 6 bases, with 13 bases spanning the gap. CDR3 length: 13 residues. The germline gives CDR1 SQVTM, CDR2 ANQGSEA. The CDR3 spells CSVKRGYAGELFF. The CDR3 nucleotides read TGCAGCGTTAAAAGGGGTTACGCCGGGGAGCTGTTTTTT.

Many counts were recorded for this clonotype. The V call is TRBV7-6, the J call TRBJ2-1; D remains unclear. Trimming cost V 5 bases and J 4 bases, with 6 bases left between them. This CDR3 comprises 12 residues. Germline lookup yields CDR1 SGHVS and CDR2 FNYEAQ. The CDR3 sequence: CASSGDYNEQFF. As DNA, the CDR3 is TGTGCCAGCAGCGGAGATTACAATGAGCAGTTCTTC.

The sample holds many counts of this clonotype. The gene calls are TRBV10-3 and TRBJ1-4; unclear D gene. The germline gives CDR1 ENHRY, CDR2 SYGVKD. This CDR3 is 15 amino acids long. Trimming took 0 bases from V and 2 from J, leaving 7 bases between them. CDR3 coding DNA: TGTGCCATCAGTGAGTCCACGGGCACTAATGAAAAACTGTTTTTT. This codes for CAISESTGTNEKLFF.

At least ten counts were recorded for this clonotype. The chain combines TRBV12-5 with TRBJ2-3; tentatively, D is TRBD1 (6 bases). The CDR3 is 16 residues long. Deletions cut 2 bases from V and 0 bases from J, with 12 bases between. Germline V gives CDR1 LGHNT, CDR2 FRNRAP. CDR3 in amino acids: CASGLPGHSSTDTQYF. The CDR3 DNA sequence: TGTGCTAGTGGTTTGCCGGGACACTCTAGCACAGATACGCAGTATTTT. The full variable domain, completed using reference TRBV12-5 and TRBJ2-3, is DARVTQTPRHKVTEMGQEVTMRCQPILGHNTVFWYRQTMMQGLELLAYFRNRAPLDDSGMPKDRFSAEMPDATLATLKIQPSEPRDSAVYFCASGLPGHSSTDTQYFGPGTRLTVL.

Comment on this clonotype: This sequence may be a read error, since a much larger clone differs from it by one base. Written as DNA, the CDR3 is TGCAGTGCCACTTCGACAGGGCTAATCTCCCACGAGCAGTACTTC. Translating it yields CSATSTGLISHEQYF. The chain combines TRBV20-1 with TRBJ2-7; 7 bases map to TRBD1. Germline CDR1 reads DFQATT; CDR2 reads SNEGSKA (reference sequence). CDR3 length: 15 residues.

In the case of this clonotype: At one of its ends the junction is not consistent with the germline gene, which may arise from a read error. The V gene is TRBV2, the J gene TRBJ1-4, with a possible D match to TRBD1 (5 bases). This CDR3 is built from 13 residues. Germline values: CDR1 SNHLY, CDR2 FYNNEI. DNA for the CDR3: TGTGCCAGCAGTGTGTCGGGGGGTGAAAAACTGTCTTTT. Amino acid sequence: CASSVSGGEKLSF.

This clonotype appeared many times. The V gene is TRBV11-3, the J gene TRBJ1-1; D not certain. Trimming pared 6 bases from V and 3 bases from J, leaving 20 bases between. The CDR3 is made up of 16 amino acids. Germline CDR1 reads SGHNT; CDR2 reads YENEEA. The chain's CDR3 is CASRDPRAQRDTEAFF. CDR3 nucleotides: TGTGCCAGCAGGGACCCTAGGGCCCAGCGGGACACTGAAGCTTTCTTT.

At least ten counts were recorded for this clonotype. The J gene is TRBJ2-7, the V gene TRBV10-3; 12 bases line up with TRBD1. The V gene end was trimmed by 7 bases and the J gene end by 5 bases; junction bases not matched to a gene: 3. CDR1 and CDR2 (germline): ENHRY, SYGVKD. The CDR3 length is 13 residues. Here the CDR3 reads CAIKGTGGNEQYF. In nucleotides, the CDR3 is TGTGCCATCAAGGGGACAGGGGGCAACGAGCAGTACTTC.

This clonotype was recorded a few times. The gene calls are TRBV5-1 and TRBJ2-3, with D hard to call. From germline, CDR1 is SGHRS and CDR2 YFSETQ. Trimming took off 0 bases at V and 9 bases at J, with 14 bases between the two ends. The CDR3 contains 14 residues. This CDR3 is CASSLDRAAETQYF. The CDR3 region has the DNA TGCGCCAGCAGCTTGGATCGAGCTGCGGAGACGCAGTATTTT.